A selection of T cell receptor beta chains follows, all from one sample in a study of identical twins. TCRdb re-called the 5' RACE reads with MiXCR, one entry per CDR3 protein. The sample has fewer than 800,000 distinct CDR3 sequences; under 8.5% are singletons. The same specimen was also included in a second study, on yellow fever vaccine responses in identical twins.

Source material: PBMCs. All receptors derive from a woman under 30 in good health. The CDR3 runs from the conserved cysteine through the conserved F or W. Fields, in order: clone size, J gene, D gene, V gene, CDR3 DNA, CDR3 protein. D genes are given only for firm matches. Size is omitted from some rows. Given values are once, few, many or a class for expanded clones.

abundance: few; j_gene: TRBJ1-1; d_gene: NA; v_gene: TRBV2; CDR3nt: TGTGCCAGCAGCGCGGACGGAAACACTGAAGCTTTCTTT; CDR3aa: CASSADGNTEAFF
abundance: many; j_gene: TRBJ2-1; d_gene: NA; v_gene: TRBV9; CDR3nt: TGTGCCAGCAGCGTAGCTACGGGGGCCTCCAGTAATGAGCAGTTCTTC; CDR3aa: CASSVATGASSNEQFF
abundance: many; j_gene: TRBJ2-2; d_gene: TRBD2; v_gene: TRBV9; CDR3nt: TGTGCCAGCAGCGTATCTAGCGGGAGAGCCGGGGAGCTGTTTTTT; CDR3aa: CASSVSSGRAGELFF
abundance: few; j_gene: TRBJ2-1; d_gene: TRBD2; v_gene: TRBV6-1; CDR3nt: TGTGCCAGCACCCAGCTAGCGGGAGGGATCAGCTCCTACAATGAGCAGTTCTTC; CDR3aa: CASTQLAGGISSYNEQFF
abundance: many; j_gene: TRBJ1-2; d_gene: NA; v_gene: TRBV10-2; CDR3nt: TGCGCCATCCAGGACACAACTAACTATGGCTACACCTTC; CDR3aa: CAIQDTTNYGYTF
abundance: few; j_gene: TRBJ2-7; d_gene: TRBD1; v_gene: TRBV6-2/TRBV6-3; CDR3nt: TGTGCCAGCAGTTACTCAGGACAGGGCCTTACCTACGAGCAGTACTTC; CDR3aa: CASSYSGQGLTYEQYF
abundance: NA; j_gene: TRBJ2-5; d_gene: TRBD2; v_gene: TRBV20-1; CDR3nt: TGCAGTGCTCGTAGCGGGAGGGAAGAGACCCAGTACTTC; CDR3aa: CSARSGREETQYF
abundance: NA; j_gene: TRBJ1-5; d_gene: NA; v_gene: TRBV28; CDR3nt: TGTGCCAGCAGAATTAGTAGTAATCAGCCCCAGCATTTT; CDR3aa: CASRISSNQPQHF
abundance: NA; j_gene: TRBJ1-1; d_gene: NA; v_gene: TRBV12-3/TRBV12-4; CDR3nt: TGTGCCAGCAGTGGACACTCGAACACTGAAGCTTTCTTT; CDR3aa: CASSGHSNTEAFF
abundance: NA; j_gene: TRBJ2-3; d_gene: TRBD1; v_gene: TRBV24-1; CDR3nt: TGTGCCACCAGTGACGAAGGGACAGATCTCACAGATACGCAGTATTTT; CDR3aa: CATSDEGTDLTDTQYF
abundance: few; j_gene: TRBJ1-1; d_gene: NA; v_gene: TRBV4-1; CDR3nt: TGCGCCAGCAGCCAAGTACCAGGGACGAACACTGAAGCTTTCTTT; CDR3aa: CASSQVPGTNTEAFF
abundance: NA; j_gene: TRBJ2-6; d_gene: TRBD1; v_gene: TRBV29-1; CDR3nt: TGCAGCGTTGATGCGGAGGGACAGGGGGCGAGTGGGGCCAACGTCCTGACTTTC; CDR3aa: CSVDAEGQGASGANVLTF
abundance: NA; j_gene: TRBJ2-2; d_gene: NA; v_gene: TRBV5-1; CDR3nt: TGCGCCAGCGACGACGGGAACACCGGGGAGCTGTTTTTT; CDR3aa: CASDDGNTGELFF
abundance: few; j_gene: TRBJ1-1; d_gene: NA; v_gene: TRBV2; CDR3nt: TGTGCCAGCAGCCCACAGGGTGTTGGCACTGAAGCTTTCTTT; CDR3aa: CASSPQGVGTEAFF
abundance: many; j_gene: TRBJ2-1; d_gene: NA; v_gene: TRBV5-1; CDR3nt: TGCGCCAGCAGCTTGGCCTCGGACAATGAGCAGTTCTTC; CDR3aa: CASSLASDNEQFF
abundance: many; j_gene: TRBJ2-7; d_gene: NA; v_gene: TRBV3-1; CDR3nt: TGTGCCAGCAGCCAAGATAATCGCTTCGGGGAGCAGTACTTC; CDR3aa: CASSQDNRFGEQYF
abundance: many; j_gene: TRBJ1-1; d_gene: NA; v_gene: TRBV3-1; CDR3nt: TGTGCCAGCAGCCAAGATATCGTGGCTTTCTTT; CDR3aa: CASSQDIVAFF
abundance: few; j_gene: TRBJ2-7; d_gene: TRBD2; v_gene: TRBV27; CDR3nt: TGTGCCAGCAGCCGGACTAGCGGGAACTCCTACGAGCAGTACTTC; CDR3aa: CASSRTSGNSYEQYF
abundance: many; j_gene: TRBJ1-3; d_gene: TRBD1; v_gene: TRBV5-1; CDR3nt: TGCGCCAGCAGCTCGGGAATCAGGGGGCCTGGAAACACCATATATTTT; CDR3aa: CASSSGIRGPGNTIYF
abundance: few; j_gene: TRBJ2-6; d_gene: NA; v_gene: TRBV12-3/TRBV12-4; CDR3nt: TGTGCCAGCTCCATCCTTAGGGGTTCAGCTGGGGCCAACGTCCTGACTTTC; CDR3aa: CASSILRGSAGANVLTF
abundance: many; j_gene: TRBJ2-2; d_gene: TRBD1; v_gene: TRBV5-5; CDR3nt: TGTGCCAGCAGCTGGGACAGATCCACCGGGGAGCTGTTTTTT; CDR3aa: CASSWDRSTGELFF
abundance: NA; j_gene: TRBJ2-1; d_gene: TRBD2; v_gene: TRBV12-3/TRBV12-4; CDR3nt: TGTGCCAGCGAGCGGGAGGAGGCCAATGAGCAGTTCTTC; CDR3aa: CASEREEANEQFF
abundance: many; j_gene: TRBJ1-2; d_gene: NA; v_gene: TRBV7-9; CDR3nt: TGTGCCAGCAGCTTGAGGACGGGGAGCTACACCTTC; CDR3aa: CASSLRTGSYTF
abundance: few; j_gene: TRBJ1-1; d_gene: NA; v_gene: TRBV10-3; CDR3nt: TGTGCCATCAGTGAGTCCGCGCACCTACAGAACACTGAAGCTTTCTTT; CDR3aa: CAISESAHLQNTEAFF
abundance: few; j_gene: TRBJ2-6; d_gene: NA; v_gene: TRBV29-1; CDR3nt: TGCAGCGTTGATCTCTCTGGGGCCAACGTCCTGACTTTC; CDR3aa: CSVDLSGANVLTF
abundance: NA; j_gene: TRBJ1-1; d_gene: NA; v_gene: TRBV10-3; CDR3nt: TGTGCCATCAGTGACCCGGGACGGGTAAACACTGAAGCTTTCTTT; CDR3aa: CAISDPGRVNTEAFF
abundance: few; j_gene: TRBJ2-4; d_gene: TRBD1; v_gene: TRBV12-5; CDR3nt: TGTGCTAGTGGTTTCAGGGACAGGGTCAAATCCTCCGTAGGGGACATTCAGTACTTC; CDR3aa: CASGFRDRVKSSVGDIQYF
abundance: few; j_gene: TRBJ2-1; d_gene: TRBD1; v_gene: TRBV5-1; CDR3nt: TGCGCCAGCAGCACCGGACAGGGGGGTGAGCAGTTCTTC; CDR3aa: CASSTGQGGEQFF
abundance: NA; j_gene: TRBJ1-2; d_gene: NA; v_gene: TRBV20-1; CDR3nt: TGCAGTGCTAGTAAAAAGGGGGTTAAGGACTATGGCTACACCTTC; CDR3aa: CSASKKGVKDYGYTF
abundance: few; j_gene: TRBJ1-1; d_gene: NA; v_gene: TRBV5-1; CDR3nt: TGCGCCAGCAGCTCGATAAATCAGCCGATGAACACTGAAGCTTTCTTT; CDR3aa: CASSSINQPMNTEAFF
abundance: many; j_gene: TRBJ2-1; d_gene: TRBD2; v_gene: TRBV28; CDR3nt: TGTGCCAGCAGCCCAGGGACTAGCGGGAGCAATGAGCAGTTCTTC; CDR3aa: CASSPGTSGSNEQFF
abundance: many; j_gene: TRBJ1-1; d_gene: TRBD1; v_gene: TRBV15; CDR3nt: TGTGCCACCAGCACCCTGGAAACAGGGGAGGCTTTAAGGAACACTGAAGCTTTCTTT; CDR3aa: CATSTLETGEALRNTEAFF
abundance: many; j_gene: TRBJ1-1; d_gene: NA; v_gene: TRBV10-3; CDR3nt: TGTGCCATCGGTCCGGGGTTGGGGAACACTGAAGCTTTCTTT; CDR3aa: CAIGPGLGNTEAFF
abundance: NA; j_gene: TRBJ1-1; d_gene: NA; v_gene: TRBV7-9; CDR3nt: TGTGCCAGCAGCTCAGGCAATCGGGGTGGGAACACTGAAGCTTTCTTT; CDR3aa: CASSSGNRGGNTEAFF
abundance: NA; j_gene: TRBJ1-1; d_gene: TRBD1; v_gene: TRBV12-3/TRBV12-4; CDR3nt: TGTGCCAGCAGTCCCGGGACAGGGGGGACCACTGAAGCTTTCTTT; CDR3aa: CASSPGTGGTTEAFF
abundance: few; j_gene: TRBJ2-1; d_gene: NA; v_gene: TRBV5-1; CDR3nt: TGCGCCAGCAGCTTGGCCGGGGCAGTCTCCAATGAGCAGTTCTTC; CDR3aa: CASSLAGAVSNEQFF
abundance: many; j_gene: TRBJ2-5; d_gene: NA; v_gene: TRBV5-1; CDR3nt: TGCGCCAGCAGCGAAGGTCTCTTAAGGGTATTGTGGGAGACCCAGTACTTC; CDR3aa: CASSEGLLRVLWETQYF
abundance: NA; j_gene: TRBJ2-1; d_gene: TRBD2; v_gene: TRBV20-1; CDR3nt: TGCAGTGCTAGCTGGCGGGAGGGGCAGTTCTTC; CDR3aa: CSASWREGQFF
abundance: many; j_gene: TRBJ2-1; d_gene: TRBD1; v_gene: TRBV5-1; CDR3nt: TGCGCCAGCAGCTTGTCGGCAGGGGGCATGGATTTACACAATGAGCAGTTCTTC; CDR3aa: CASSLSAGGMDLHNEQFF
abundance: many; j_gene: TRBJ2-4; d_gene: NA; v_gene: TRBV12-3/TRBV12-4; CDR3nt: TGTGCCACTACCCGGGGGTCAATAGCCAAAAACATTCAGTACTTC; CDR3aa: CATTRGSIAKNIQYF
abundance: many; j_gene: TRBJ2-1; d_gene: TRBD1; v_gene: TRBV10-3; CDR3nt: TGTGCCACTACCCCGAGGGTAGACAGGGACACGAGCTCCTACAATGAGCAGTTCTTC; CDR3aa: CATTPRVDRDTSSYNEQFF
abundance: many; j_gene: TRBJ2-1; d_gene: TRBD1; v_gene: TRBV24-1; CDR3nt: TGTGCCACCAGTGCCGACAGGGTTCCTGACAATGAGCAGTTCTTC; CDR3aa: CATSADRVPDNEQFF
abundance: many; j_gene: TRBJ2-4; d_gene: TRBD2; v_gene: TRBV5-1; CDR3nt: TGCGCCAGCAGCTTGGGGGCGGGGGTGTTTACTCCTGGGGCCAAAAACATTCAGTACTTC; CDR3aa: CASSLGAGVFTPGAKNIQYF
abundance: few; j_gene: TRBJ2-5; d_gene: NA; v_gene: TRBV19; CDR3nt: TGTGCCAGTAGTCTGGGAGACGTGGTGGAGACCCAGTACTTC; CDR3aa: CASSLGDVVETQYF
abundance: many; j_gene: TRBJ2-2; d_gene: TRBD1; v_gene: TRBV4-1; CDR3nt: TGCGCCAGCAGCCAAGCCAAGGGGACAGGGATAACCGGGGAGCTGTTTTTT; CDR3aa: CASSQAKGTGITGELFF
abundance: many; j_gene: TRBJ2-5; d_gene: NA; v_gene: TRBV7-2; CDR3nt: TGTGCCAGCAGCTTAGTCGCGACTCAAGAGACCCAGTACTTC; CDR3aa: CASSLVATQETQYF
abundance: few; j_gene: TRBJ2-5; d_gene: NA; v_gene: TRBV11-2; CDR3nt: TGTGCCAGCAGCTTAGATGGGCGGGAAGAGACCCAGTACTTC; CDR3aa: CASSLDGREETQYF
abundance: NA; j_gene: TRBJ2-1; d_gene: NA; v_gene: TRBV6-5; CDR3nt: TGTGCCAGCAGTTACTCCCCACCGGGGATAAGTAACAATGAGCAGTTCTTC; CDR3aa: CASSYSPPGISNNEQFF
abundance: NA; j_gene: TRBJ1-4; d_gene: NA; v_gene: TRBV6-4; CDR3nt: TGTGCCAGCAGTGACTCGGGGGGACCTAATGAAAAACTGTTTTTT; CDR3aa: CASSDSGGPNEKLFF
abundance: many; j_gene: TRBJ2-1; d_gene: TRBD2; v_gene: TRBV12-3/TRBV12-4; CDR3nt: TGTGCCAGCAGTTTATCCCTCAGCGGGGTATACAATGAGCAGTTCTTC; CDR3aa: CASSLSLSGVYNEQFF
abundance: few; j_gene: TRBJ2-7; d_gene: TRBD1; v_gene: TRBV12-3/TRBV12-4; CDR3nt: TGTGCCAGCAGTTGGGGGACAGGGAACTCCCACGGCGACTACGAGCAGTACTTC; CDR3aa: CASSWGTGNSHGDYEQYF
abundance: few; j_gene: TRBJ2-1; d_gene: NA; v_gene: TRBV29-1; CDR3nt: TGCAGCGTTGCCTCCGGGGTGCCGATCTACAATGAGCAGTTCTTC; CDR3aa: CSVASGVPIYNEQFF
abundance: few; j_gene: TRBJ2-1; d_gene: TRBD1; v_gene: TRBV5-8; CDR3nt: TGTGCCAGCAGCTTCCAGGGGGTTGACTACAATGAGCAGTTCTTC; CDR3aa: CASSFQGVDYNEQFF
abundance: many; j_gene: TRBJ2-2; d_gene: TRBD1; v_gene: TRBV12-3/TRBV12-4; CDR3nt: TGTGCCAGCAGAATACGCGACAGGGACACCGGGGAGCTGTTTTTT; CDR3aa: CASRIRDRDTGELFF
abundance: many; j_gene: TRBJ1-1; d_gene: TRBD1; v_gene: TRBV4-2; CDR3nt: TGTGCCAGCAGCCAAGTGGGACAGGAGAACACTGAAGCTTTCTTT; CDR3aa: CASSQVGQENTEAFF
abundance: many; j_gene: TRBJ1-6; d_gene: TRBD1; v_gene: TRBV3-1; CDR3nt: TGTGCCAGCAGCTTAGGACAGGGAGTCAATTCACCCCTCCACTTT; CDR3aa: CASSLGQGVNSPLHF
abundance: few; j_gene: TRBJ1-4; d_gene: TRBD1; v_gene: TRBV20-1; CDR3nt: TGCAGTGCTAGAGTTCGGGACAGGGCGTTTTTT; CDR3aa: CSARVRDRAFF
abundance: few; j_gene: TRBJ2-1; d_gene: NA; v_gene: TRBV5-5; CDR3nt: TGTGCCAGCAGCTGGCTCGAGCCCCTTTCCTACAATGAGCAGTTCTTC; CDR3aa: CASSWLEPLSYNEQFF
abundance: NA; j_gene: TRBJ1-1; d_gene: TRBD1; v_gene: TRBV23-1; CDR3nt: TGCGCCAGCAGCCCGGACAGGGGGCCCTTTGCTGAAGCTTTCTTT; CDR3aa: CASSPDRGPFAEAFF